This paragraph reports one T cell receptor beta chain. The source of the sample is a study of blood T cell repertoires in COVID-19. Study information: The study drew acute and convalescent COVID-19 samples from the United States, Italy and Spain. T cells, B-cell-depleted T cells, or PBMCs provided the cDNA or gDNA that served as material.

From germline, CDR1 is SNHLY and CDR2 FYNNEI. The length of the CDR3 is 16 residues. V gave up 2 bases and J gave up 0 bases, with 12 bases separating them. Source study methods: By means of reference gene primer amplification, nucleated cell counts were estimated. The assay was immunoSEQ multiplex PCR, and TCRdb's table has in-frame clones only and misses some. The V and J calls and clone size come from that table; D and trimming were worked out from the DNA. The sample lists some 120,000 clones; 80% to 90% were seen once. This receptor was identified in a man in his 70s with active or convalescent COVID-19. Sample: peripheral blood. The chain links TRBV2 to TRBJ2-3, with a weak D call TRBD1 (5 bases). CDR3 residues: CASSEWGGTSTDTQYF. The DNA of the CDR3 is TGTGCCAGCAGTGAATGGGGCGGTACTAGCACAGATACGCAGTATTTT. Using reference TRBV2 and TRBJ2-3 for the parts outside the CDR3, the full variable domain is EPEVTQTPSHQVTQMGQEVILRCVPISNHLYFYWYRQILGQKVEFLVSFYNNEISEKSEIFDDQFSVERPDGSNFTLKIRSTKLEDSAMYFCASSEWGGTSTDTQYFGPGTRLTVL.